The rows below give T cell receptor beta chains drawn from one sample of a study of cytomegalovirus exposure and HLA in healthy donors. Assay used: immunoSEQ multiplex PCR; TCRdb lists only in-frame clones, some missing. The sample holds about 100,000 clones, about three quarters seen once. The sample taken for sequencing was PBMCs. These receptors all stem from a man between 35 and 55 years old in good health and CMV-seropositive. The CDR3 runs from the conserved cysteine through the conserved F or W. A D gene is named only where the DNA matches it firmly. A clone size is listed for some rows: how often the clone was seen (once, few, many), or a class if it is expanded.

D gene	V gene	J gene	clone size	CDR3 protein	CDR3 DNA
TRBD2	TRBV7-9	TRBJ2-5	few	CASSLGSSGGLQETQYF	TGTGCCAGCAGCTTAGGGTCTAGCGGGGGGCTTCAAGAGACCCAGTACTTC
.	TRBV9	TRBJ2-3	.	CASSVVGVDTQYF	TGTGCCAGCAGCGTAGTTGGAGTAGATACGCAGTATTTT
.	TRBV7-2	TRBJ2-7	.	CASSLTYEQYF	TGTGCCAGCAGCTTAACTTACGAGCAGTACTTC
.	TRBV27	TRBJ2-7	.	CASSLSKQGIEQYF	TGTGCCAGCAGTTTATCGAAGCAGGGGATCGAGCAGTACTTC
TRBD1	TRBV14	TRBJ1-3	.	CASSPGQYGNTIYF	TGTGCCAGCAGTCCGGGACAGTACGGAAACACCATATATTTT
TRBD2	TRBV9	TRBJ2-7	.	CASSASGTSGTYEQYF	TGTGCCAGCAGCGCATCCGGGACTAGCGGGACCTACGAGCAGTACTTC
.	TRBV29-1	TRBJ2-3	.	CSVEGLELVPSTDTQYF	TGCAGCGTTGAAGGGCTGGAGCTCGTCCCTAGCACAGATACGCAGTATTTT
TRBD2	TRBV7-8	TRBJ2-7	.	CASSLGSSGSYEQYF	TGTGCCAGCAGCTTAGGTTCTAGCGGGAGCTACGAGCAGTACTTC
.	TRBV29-1	TRBJ1-1	.	CSSLEGATEAFF	TGCAGCTCCCTCGAGGGAGCCACTGAAGCTTTCTTT
TRBD2	TRBV4-1	TRBJ2-1	.	CASSQDWRGVGLNEQFF	TGCGCCAGCAGCCAAGATTGGCGGGGGGTGGGGTTGAATGAGCAGTTCTTC
.	TRBV5-4	TRBJ2-7	.	CASSPDLAGTYEQYF	TGTGCCAGCAGCCCGGACTTGGCGGGAACGTACGAGCAGTACTTC
.	TRBV7-9	TRBJ1-6	.	CASSRDRNSPLHF	TGTGCCAGCAGCCGCGACAGAAATTCACCCCTCCACTTT
.	TRBV18	TRBJ2-5	.	CASSPGLVETQYF	TGTGCCAGCTCACCGGGGCTTGTGGAGACCCAGTACTTC
.	TRBV27	TRBJ1-2	.	CASSPQGFLNYGYTF	TGTGCCAGCAGTCCTCAGGGGTTTTTAAACTATGGCTACACCTTC
TRBD1	TRBV27	TRBJ1-1	.	CASSLEGAMNTEAFF	TGTGCCAGCAGTTTGGAGGGGGCCATGAACACTGAAGCTTTCTTT
.	TRBV7-2	TRBJ1-2	.	CASSLAFLATPGYTF	TGTGCCAGCAGCTTAGCGTTTTTGGCCACCCCTGGCTACACCTTC
TRBD2	TRBV2	TRBJ2-2	.	CASSLGLAGQSGELFF	TGTGCCAGCAGCTTGGGACTAGCGGGACAATCCGGGGAGCTGTTTTTT
TRBD2	TRBV5-4	TRBJ2-7	.	CASSLASGGAYEQYF	TGTGCCAGCAGCCTCGCTAGCGGGGGGGCCTACGAGCAGTACTTC
.	TRBV18	TRBJ2-3	.	CASSSITDTQYF	TGTGCCAGCTCATCCATCACAGATACGCAGTATTTT
TRBD2	TRBV19	TRBJ2-3	.	CASSIGAGGAPDTQYF	TGTGCCAGTAGTATCGGAGCGGGGGGGGCCCCAGATACGCAGTATTTT
.	TRBV27	TRBJ2-5	.	CASRKLGEETQYF	TGTGCCAGCAGGAAGCTAGGGGAAGAGACCCAGTACTTC
.	TRBV28	TRBJ2-5	.	CASDRLRGETQYF	TGTGCCAGCGACCGACTTAGGGGAGAGACCCAGTACTTC
TRBD1	TRBV25-1	TRBJ2-1	few	CASSESLEDRGHNEQFF	TGTGCCAGCAGTGAATCTTTGGAGGACAGGGGCCACAATGAGCAGTTCTTC
.	TRBV5-1	TRBJ2-1	.	CASSLGGTPSYNEQFF	TGCGCCAGCAGCTTGGGGGGGACACCCTCCTACAATGAGCAGTTCTTC